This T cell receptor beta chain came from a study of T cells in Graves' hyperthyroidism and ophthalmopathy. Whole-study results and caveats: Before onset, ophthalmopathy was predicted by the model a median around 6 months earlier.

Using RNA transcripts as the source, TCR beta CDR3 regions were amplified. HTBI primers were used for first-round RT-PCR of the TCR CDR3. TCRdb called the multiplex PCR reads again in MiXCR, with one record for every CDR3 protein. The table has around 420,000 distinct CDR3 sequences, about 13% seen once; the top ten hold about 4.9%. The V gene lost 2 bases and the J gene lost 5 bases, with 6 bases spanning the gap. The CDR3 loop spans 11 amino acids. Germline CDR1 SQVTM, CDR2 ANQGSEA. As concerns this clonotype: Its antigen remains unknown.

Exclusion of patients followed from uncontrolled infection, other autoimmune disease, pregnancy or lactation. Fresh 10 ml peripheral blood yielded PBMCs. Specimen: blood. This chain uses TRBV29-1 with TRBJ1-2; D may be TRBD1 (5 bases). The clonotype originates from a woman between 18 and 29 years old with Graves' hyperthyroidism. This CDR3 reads CSVERGYGYTF. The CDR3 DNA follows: TGCAGCGTTGAACGGGGGTATGGCTACACCTTC. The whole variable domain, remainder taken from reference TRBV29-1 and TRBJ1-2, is SAVISQKPSRDICQRGTSLTIQCQVDSQVTMMFWYRQQPGQSLTLIATANQGSEATYESGFVIDKFPISRPNLTFSTLTVSNMSPEDSSIYLCSVERGYGYTFGSGTRLTVV.